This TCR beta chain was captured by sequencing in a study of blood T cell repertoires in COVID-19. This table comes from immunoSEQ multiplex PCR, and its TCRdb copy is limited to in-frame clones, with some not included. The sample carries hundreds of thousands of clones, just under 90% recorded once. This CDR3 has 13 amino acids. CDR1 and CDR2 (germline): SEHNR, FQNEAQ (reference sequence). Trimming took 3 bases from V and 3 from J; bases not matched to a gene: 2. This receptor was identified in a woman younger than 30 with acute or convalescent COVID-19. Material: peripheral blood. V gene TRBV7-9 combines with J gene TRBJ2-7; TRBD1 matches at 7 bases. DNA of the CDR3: TGTGCCAGCAGCTTCCGACAGGGCTACGAGCAGTACTTC. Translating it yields CASSFRQGYEQYF.